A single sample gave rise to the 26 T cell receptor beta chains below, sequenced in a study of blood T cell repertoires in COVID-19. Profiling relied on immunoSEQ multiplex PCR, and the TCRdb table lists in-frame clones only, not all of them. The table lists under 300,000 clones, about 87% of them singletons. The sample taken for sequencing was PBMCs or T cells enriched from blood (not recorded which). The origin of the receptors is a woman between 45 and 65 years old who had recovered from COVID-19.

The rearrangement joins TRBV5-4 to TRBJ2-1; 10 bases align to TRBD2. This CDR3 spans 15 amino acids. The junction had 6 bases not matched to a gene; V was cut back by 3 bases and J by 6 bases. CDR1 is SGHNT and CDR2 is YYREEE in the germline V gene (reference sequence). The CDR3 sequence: CASSSGLAPLNEQFF. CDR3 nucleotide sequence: TGTGCCAGCAGCTCGGGACTAGCGCCTCTCAATGAGCAGTTCTTC.

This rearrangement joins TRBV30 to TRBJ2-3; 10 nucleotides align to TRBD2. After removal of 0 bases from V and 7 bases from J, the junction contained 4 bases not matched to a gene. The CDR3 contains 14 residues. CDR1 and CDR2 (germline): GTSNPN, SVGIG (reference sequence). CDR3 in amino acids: CAWSVEAGGNTQYF. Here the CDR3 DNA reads TGTGCCTGGAGTGTCGAAGCGGGAGGGAATACGCAGTATTTT.

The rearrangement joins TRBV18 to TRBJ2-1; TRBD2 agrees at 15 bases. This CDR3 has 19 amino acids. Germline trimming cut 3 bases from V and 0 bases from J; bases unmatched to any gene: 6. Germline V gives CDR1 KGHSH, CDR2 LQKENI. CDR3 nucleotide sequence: TGTGCCAGCTCACCCGGACTAGCGGGGGGGAAAAGCTCCTACAATGAGCAGTTCTTC. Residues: CASSPGLAGGKSSYNEQFF.

In DNA form, the CDR3 reads TGTGCCAGCAGCCCCGGACTTCTACCGAACACTGAAGCTTTCTTT. Its protein is CASSPGLLPNTEAFF. V gene TRBV5-6 combines with J gene TRBJ1-1; D gene ambiguous. The CDR3 runs 15 residues. Trimming left V 4 bases short and J 1 base short, with 14 bases between. From germline, CDR1 is SGHDT and CDR2 YYEEEE.

The CDR3 DNA follows: TGTGCCAGCAGAAACAGGGCCCGAACCGGGGAGCTGTTTTTT. Protein product: CASRNRARTGELFF. The rearrangement joins TRBV21-1 to TRBJ2-2; the table assigns TRBD1, which was not confirmed against the DNA. TRBV21-1 is described as a pseudogene. The CDR3 consists of 14 residues.

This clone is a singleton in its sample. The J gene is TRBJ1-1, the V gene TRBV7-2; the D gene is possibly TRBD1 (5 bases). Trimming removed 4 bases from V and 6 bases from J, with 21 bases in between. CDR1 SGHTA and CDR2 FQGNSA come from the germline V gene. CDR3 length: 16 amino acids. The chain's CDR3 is CASSSRWGGAVAEAFF. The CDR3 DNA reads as TGTGCCAGCAGCTCCCGCTGGGGGGGTGCTGTCGCTGAAGCTTTCTTT.

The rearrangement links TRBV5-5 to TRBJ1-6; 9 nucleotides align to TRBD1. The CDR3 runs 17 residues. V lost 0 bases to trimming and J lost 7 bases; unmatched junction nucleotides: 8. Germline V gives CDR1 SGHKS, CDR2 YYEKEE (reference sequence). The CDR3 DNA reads TGTGCCAGCAGCTTGGAACGTACCGGGACAGGGAATTCACCCCTCCACTTT. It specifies CASSLERTGTGNSPLHF.

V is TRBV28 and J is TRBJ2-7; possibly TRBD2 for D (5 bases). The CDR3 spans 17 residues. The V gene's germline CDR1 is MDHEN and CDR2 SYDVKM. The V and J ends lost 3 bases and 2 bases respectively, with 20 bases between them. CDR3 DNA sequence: TGTGCCAGCAGTTTCATGGACTTTGGGTCCGCTACCTACGAGCAGTACTTC. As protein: CASSFMDFGSATYEQYF. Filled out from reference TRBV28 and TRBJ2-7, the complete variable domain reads DVKVTQSSRYLVKRTGEKVFLECVQDMDHENMFWYRQDPGLGLRLIYFSYDVKMKEKGDIPEGYSVSREKKERFSLILESASTNQTSMYLCASSFMDFGSATYEQYFGPGTRLTVT.

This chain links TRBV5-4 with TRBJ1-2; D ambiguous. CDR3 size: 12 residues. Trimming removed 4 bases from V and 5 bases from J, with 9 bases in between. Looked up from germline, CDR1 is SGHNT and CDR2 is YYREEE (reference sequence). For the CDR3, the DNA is TGTGCCAGCAGCGCCCCCGGGTATGGCTACACCTTC. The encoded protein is CASSAPGYGYTF.

The CDR3 region has the DNA TGTGCCAGCAGTTCCGGACTAGCGGGAGTTCCCGAAGAGCAGTACTTC. Protein sequence: CASSSGLAGVPEEQYF. The chain has TRBV6-2 or TRBV6-3 and TRBJ2-7; TRBD2 matches at 13 bases. V lost 4 bases, J lost 7 bases, and 10 bases stayed unmatched. The germline V gene has CDR1 MNHEY and CDR2 SVGEGT. CDR3 length: 16 amino acids.

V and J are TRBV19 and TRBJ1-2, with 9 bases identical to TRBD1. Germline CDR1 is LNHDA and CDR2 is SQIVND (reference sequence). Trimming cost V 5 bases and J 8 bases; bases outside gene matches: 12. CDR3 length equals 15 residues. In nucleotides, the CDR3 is TGTGCCAGTAGTGCCTGGGACAGGGAAGGGAGAGGCTACACCTTC. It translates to CASSAWDREGRGYTF.

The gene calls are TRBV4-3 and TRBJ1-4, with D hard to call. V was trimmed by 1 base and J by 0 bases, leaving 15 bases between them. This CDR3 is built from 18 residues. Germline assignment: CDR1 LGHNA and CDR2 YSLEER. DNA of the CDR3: TGCGCCAGCAGCCAAGTTTTACAGAGTTCGACAACTAATGAAAAACTGTTTTTT. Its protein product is CASSQVLQSSTTNEKLFF.

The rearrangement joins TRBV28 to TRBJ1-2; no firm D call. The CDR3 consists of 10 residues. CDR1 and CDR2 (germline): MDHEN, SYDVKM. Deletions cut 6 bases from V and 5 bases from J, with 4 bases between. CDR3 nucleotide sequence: TGTGCCAGCAGCTCTTATGGCTACACCTTC. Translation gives CASSSYGYTF.

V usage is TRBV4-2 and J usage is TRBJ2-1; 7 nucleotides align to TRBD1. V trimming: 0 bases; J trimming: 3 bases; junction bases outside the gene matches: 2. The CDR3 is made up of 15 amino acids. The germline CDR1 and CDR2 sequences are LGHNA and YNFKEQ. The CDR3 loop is CASSQEGDSYNEQFF. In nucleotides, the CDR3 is TGTGCCAGCAGCCAAGAAGGGGACAGCTACAATGAGCAGTTCTTC.

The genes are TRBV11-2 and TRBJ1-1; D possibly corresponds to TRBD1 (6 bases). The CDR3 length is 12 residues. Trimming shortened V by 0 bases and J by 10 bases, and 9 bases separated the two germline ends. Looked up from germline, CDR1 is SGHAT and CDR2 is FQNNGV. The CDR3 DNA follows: TGTGCCAGCAGCTTAGATCCAGGGGTAGCTTTCTTT. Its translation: CASSLDPGVAFF.

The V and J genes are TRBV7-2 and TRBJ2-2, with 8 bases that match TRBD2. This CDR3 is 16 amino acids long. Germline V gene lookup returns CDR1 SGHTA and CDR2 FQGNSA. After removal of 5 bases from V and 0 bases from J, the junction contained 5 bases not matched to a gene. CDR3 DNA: TGTGCCAGCAGCGGATATAGCGGGGCGAACACCGGGGAGCTGTTTTTT. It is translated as CASSGYSGANTGELFF. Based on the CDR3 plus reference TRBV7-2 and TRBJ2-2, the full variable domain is GAGVSQSPSNKVTEKGKDVELRCDPISGHTALYWYRQSLGQGLEFLIYFQGNSAPDKSGLPSDRFSAERTGGSVSTLTIQRTQQEDSAVYLCASSGYSGANTGELFFGEGSRLTVL.

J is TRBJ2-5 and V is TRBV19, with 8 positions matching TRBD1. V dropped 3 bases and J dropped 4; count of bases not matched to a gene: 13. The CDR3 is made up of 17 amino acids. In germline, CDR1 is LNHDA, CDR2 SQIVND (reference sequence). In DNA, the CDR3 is TGTGCCAGTAGTATTGGGGGGACAGGAGCCTCTGGAGAGACCCAGTACTTC. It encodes CASSIGGTGASGETQYF. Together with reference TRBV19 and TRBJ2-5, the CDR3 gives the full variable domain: DGGITQSPKYLFRKEGQNVTLSCEQNLNHDAMYWYRQDPGQGLRLIYYSQIVNDFQKGDIAEGYSVSREKKESFPLTVTSAQKNPTAFYLCASSIGGTGASGETQYFGPGTRLLVL.

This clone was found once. CDR3 residues: CASSLQGIRFGETQYF. CDR3 in DNA: TGTGCCAGCAGCTTACAGGGAATCCGATTCGGGGAGACCCAGTACTTC. J is TRBJ2-5 and V is TRBV7-3, with D possibly matching TRBD1 (5 bases). Trimming pared 2 bases from V and 5 bases from J, leaving 18 bases between. There are 16 residues in the CDR3. CDR1 and CDR2 (germline): SGHTA, FQGTGA.

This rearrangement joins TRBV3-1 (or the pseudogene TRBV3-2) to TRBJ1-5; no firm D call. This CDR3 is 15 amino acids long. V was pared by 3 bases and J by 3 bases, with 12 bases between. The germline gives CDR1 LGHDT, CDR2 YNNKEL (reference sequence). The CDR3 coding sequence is TGTGCCAGCAGCCATAGGTCGGGGAACAATCAGCCCCAGCATTTT. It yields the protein CASSHRSGNNQPQHF.

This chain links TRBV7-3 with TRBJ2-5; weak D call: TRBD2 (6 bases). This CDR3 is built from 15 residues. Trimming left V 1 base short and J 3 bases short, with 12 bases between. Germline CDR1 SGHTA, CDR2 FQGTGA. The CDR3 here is CASSLKVGLKETQYF. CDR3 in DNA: TGTGCCAGCAGCTTAAAGGTCGGACTAAAAGAGACCCAGTACTTC.

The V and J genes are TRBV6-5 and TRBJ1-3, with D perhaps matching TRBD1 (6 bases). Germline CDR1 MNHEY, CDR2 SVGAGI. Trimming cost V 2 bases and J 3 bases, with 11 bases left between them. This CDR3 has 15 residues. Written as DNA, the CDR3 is TGTGCCAGCAGTTACGGCACAGGGAGTGGAAACACCATATATTTT. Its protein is CASSYGTGSGNTIYF.

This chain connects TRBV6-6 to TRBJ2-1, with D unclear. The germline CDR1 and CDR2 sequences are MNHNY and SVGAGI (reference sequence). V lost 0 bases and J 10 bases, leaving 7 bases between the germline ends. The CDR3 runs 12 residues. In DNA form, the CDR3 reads TGTGCCAGCAGTTACTCGGCCTCCGAGCAGTTCTTC. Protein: CASSYSASEQFF.

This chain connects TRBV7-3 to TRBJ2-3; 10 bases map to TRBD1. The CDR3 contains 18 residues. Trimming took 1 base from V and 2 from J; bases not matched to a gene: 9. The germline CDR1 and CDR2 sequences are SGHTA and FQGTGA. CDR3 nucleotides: TGTGCCAGCAGCTTAAAAATTGGGGGACAGGGGATCACAGATACGCAGTATTTT. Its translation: CASSLKIGGQGITDTQYF.

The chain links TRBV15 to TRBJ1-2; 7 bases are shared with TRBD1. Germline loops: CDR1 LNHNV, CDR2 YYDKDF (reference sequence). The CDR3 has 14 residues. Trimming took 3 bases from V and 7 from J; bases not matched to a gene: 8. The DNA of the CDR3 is TGTGCCACCAGCAGGGAGACAGGGCGGTCTGGCTACACCTTC. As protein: CATSRETGRSGYTF.

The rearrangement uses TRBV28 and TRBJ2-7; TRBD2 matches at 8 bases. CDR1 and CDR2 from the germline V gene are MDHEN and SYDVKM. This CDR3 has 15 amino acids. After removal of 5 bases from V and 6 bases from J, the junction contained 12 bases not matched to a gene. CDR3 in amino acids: CASSIYGGEGREQYF. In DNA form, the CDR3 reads TGTGCCAGCAGTATCTACGGGGGGGAGGGCCGCGAGCAGTACTTC.

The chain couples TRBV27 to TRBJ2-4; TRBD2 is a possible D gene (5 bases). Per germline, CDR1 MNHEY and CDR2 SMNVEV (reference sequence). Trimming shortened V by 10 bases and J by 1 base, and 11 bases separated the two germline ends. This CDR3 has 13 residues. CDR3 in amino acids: CATAGPAKNIQYF. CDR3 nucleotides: TGTGCCACCGCGGGCCCTGCCAAAAACATTCAGTACTTC.